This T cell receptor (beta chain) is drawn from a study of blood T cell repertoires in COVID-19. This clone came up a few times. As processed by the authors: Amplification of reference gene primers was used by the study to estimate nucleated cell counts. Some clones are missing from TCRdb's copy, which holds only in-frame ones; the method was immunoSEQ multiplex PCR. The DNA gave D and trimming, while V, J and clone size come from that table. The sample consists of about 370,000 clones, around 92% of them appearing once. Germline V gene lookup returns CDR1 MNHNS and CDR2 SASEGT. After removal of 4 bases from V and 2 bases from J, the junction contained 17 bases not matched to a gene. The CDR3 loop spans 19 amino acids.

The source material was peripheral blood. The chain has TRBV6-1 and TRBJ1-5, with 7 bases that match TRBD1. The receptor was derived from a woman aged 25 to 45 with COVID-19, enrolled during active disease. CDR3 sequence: CASSASTGSGIWGNQPQHF. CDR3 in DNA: TGTGCCAGCAGTGCTTCGACAGGGTCGGGGATATGGGGCAATCAGCCCCAGCATTTT.